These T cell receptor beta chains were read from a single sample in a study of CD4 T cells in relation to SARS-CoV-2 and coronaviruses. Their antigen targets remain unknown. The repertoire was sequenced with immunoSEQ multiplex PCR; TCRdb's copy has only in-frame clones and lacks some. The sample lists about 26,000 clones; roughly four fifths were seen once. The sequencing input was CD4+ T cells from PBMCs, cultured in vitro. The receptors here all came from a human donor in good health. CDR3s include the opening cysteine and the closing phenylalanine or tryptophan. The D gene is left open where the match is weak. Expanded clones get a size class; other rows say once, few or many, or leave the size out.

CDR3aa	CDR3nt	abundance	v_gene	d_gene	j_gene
CASSWREGGNTIYF	TGTGCCAGCTCGTGGAGGGAGGGTGGAAACACCATATATTTT	NA	TRBV19	NA	TRBJ1-3
CASSASLATDTQYF	TGTGCCAGCAGCGCCTCGCTCGCCACAGATACGCAGTATTTT	NA	TRBV7-3	NA	TRBJ2-3
CASSSGRETQYF	TGTGCCAGCAGTTCGGGGAGAGAGACCCAGTACTTC	few	TRBV25-1	NA	TRBJ2-5
CASSVVSGWHEQFF	TGTGCCAGCAGCGTAGTTTCAGGGTGGCATGAGCAGTTCTTC	NA	TRBV9	NA	TRBJ2-1
CAWRLNYSPLHF	TGTGCCTGGAGGTTAAACTATTCACCCCTCCACTTT	NA	TRBV30	NA	TRBJ1-6
CASSSRGGIYTQYF	TGTGCCAGCAGCTCTCGGGGGGGGATCTATACGCAGTATTTT	NA	TRBV5-4	TRBD2	TRBJ2-3
CASSLSQAFEAFF	TGTGCCAGCAGCTTATCCCAGGCGTTCGAAGCTTTCTTT	NA	TRBV7-8	NA	TRBJ1-1
CASSPRSGKTGNEQFF	TGTGCCAGCAGCCCCCGTTCGGGCAAAACAGGCAATGAGCAGTTCTTC	NA	TRBV11-3	NA	TRBJ2-1
CASSLDRAGQETQYF	TGCGCCAGCAGCTTGGACAGGGCGGGGCAAGAGACCCAGTACTTC	NA	TRBV5-1	NA	TRBJ2-5
CSTEGAGMNTEAFF	TGCAGCACCGAAGGGGCAGGTATGAACACTGAAGCTTTCTTT	NA	TRBV29-1	NA	TRBJ1-1
CASRGRGSETQYF	TGTGCCAGTAGGGGGCGGGGATCAGAGACCCAGTACTTC	NA	TRBV19	NA	TRBJ2-5
CAWSSGVDTEAFF	TGTGCCTGGAGTTCAGGGGTCGACACTGAAGCTTTCTTT	NA	TRBV30	NA	TRBJ1-1
CASSPMRQGGLNYGYTF	TGTGCCAGCTCACCGATGCGACAGGGCGGGCTTAACTATGGCTACACCTTC	NA	TRBV18	TRBD1	TRBJ1-2
CASGLGRLAGKNEQFF	TGTGCTAGTGGTTTGGGACGACTAGCGGGAAAAAATGAGCAGTTCTTC	NA	TRBV12-5	TRBD2	TRBJ2-1
CASTDDSYNEQFF	TGTGCCAGCACCGACGACAGCTACAATGAGCAGTTCTTC	NA	TRBV13	NA	TRBJ2-1
CASSAGSGIYGYTF	TGTGCCAGCAGCGCCGGGTCGGGGATCTATGGCTACACCTTC	NA	TRBV28	NA	TRBJ1-2
CASSSQANEKLFF	TGTGCCAGCAGCTCCCAGGCTAATGAAAAACTGTTTTTT	NA	TRBV7-9	NA	TRBJ1-4
CAIGFESGDTQYF	TGTGCCATAGGGTTCGAGTCTGGAGATACGCAGTATTTT	NA	TRBV10-3	NA	TRBJ2-3
CASSGAGLGYQPQHF	TGTGCCAGCAGTGGAGCAGGGTTGGGGTATCAGCCCCAGCATTTT	few	TRBV25-1	NA	TRBJ1-5
CASSPPPGGSYNEQFF	TGTGCCAGCAGCCCTCCCCCGGGGGGCTCCTACAATGAGCAGTTCTTC	NA	TRBV3-1/TRBV3-2	TRBD2	TRBJ2-1
CASSLGGGNSPLHF	TGCGCCAGCAGTCTGGGGGGGGGAAATTCACCCCTCCACTTT	NA	TRBV5-1	NA	TRBJ1-6
CASTSSAEGHIQYF	TGTGCCAGCACCTCTAGCGCGGAAGGGCACATTCAGTACTTC	NA	TRBV7-2	NA	TRBJ2-4
CASSLGQVINNSPLHF	TGTGCCAGCAGTCTCGGACAGGTGATAAATAATTCACCCCTCCACTTT	NA	TRBV2	TRBD1	TRBJ1-6
CASSGTGTGEPDTQYF	TGTGCCAGTAGTGGCACCGGGACAGGGGAACCAGATACGCAGTATTTT	NA	TRBV19	TRBD1	TRBJ2-3
CASSRWGAGQSYEQYF	TGTGCCAGCAGCCGTTGGGGGGCGGGCCAATCCTACGAGCAGTACTTC	NA	TRBV6-2/TRBV6-3	NA	TRBJ2-7
CASSLWSGAISGANVLTF	TGTGCCAGCAGCTTATGGTCAGGGGCCATCTCTGGGGCCAACGTCCTGACTTTC	NA	TRBV7-6	NA	TRBJ2-6
CASTRDRQVWGYTF	TGTGCCAGTACAAGGGACCGCCAGGTTTGGGGCTACACCTTC	NA	TRBV19	NA	TRBJ1-2
CSVTGQGGSDTQYF	TGCAGCGTCACGGGACAGGGAGGGTCAGATACGCAGTATTTT	NA	TRBV29-1	TRBD1	TRBJ2-3
CASSQDPSGGAGTQYF	TGTGCCAGCAGCCAAGATCCTAGCGGGGGGGCGGGGACCCAGTACTTC	NA	TRBV3-1/TRBV3-2	TRBD2	TRBJ2-5
CASSELGTGSYEQYF	TGTGCCAGCAGTGAATTGGGGACAGGGTCGTACGAGCAGTACTTC	NA	TRBV25-1	TRBD1	TRBJ2-7